Described below is a single T cell receptor (beta chain) sequence and its context. Its specificity is not known. This table comes from immunoSEQ multiplex PCR, and its TCRdb copy is limited to in-frame clones, with some not included. The sample includes some 76,000 clones, around nine tenths seen only once; the top ten take over 7%. The CDR3 is made up of 14 amino acids. CDR1 SGHNT and CDR2 YYREEE come from the germline V gene (reference sequence). V trimming: 4 bases; J trimming: 5 bases; junction bases outside the gene matches: 3. This record comes from a study of graft-versus-host responses after intestinal transplantation. General study points: Recipient marrow held GvH clones, some first seen in ileum or blood. Among circulating GvH clones, peak levels were associated with early post-transplant declines in HvG clones.

Specimen: unstimulated CD8+ T cells sorted from spleen or lymph node cells, collected before transplant. The V gene is TRBV5-4, the J gene TRBJ2-3; TRBD2 agrees at 11 bases. The receptor was derived from a human donor who was the organ donor for an intestinal transplant. The CDR3 protein is CASSQGLAGDTQYF. DNA of the CDR3: TGTGCCAGCAGCCAAGGACTAGCGGGAGATACGCAGTATTTT.